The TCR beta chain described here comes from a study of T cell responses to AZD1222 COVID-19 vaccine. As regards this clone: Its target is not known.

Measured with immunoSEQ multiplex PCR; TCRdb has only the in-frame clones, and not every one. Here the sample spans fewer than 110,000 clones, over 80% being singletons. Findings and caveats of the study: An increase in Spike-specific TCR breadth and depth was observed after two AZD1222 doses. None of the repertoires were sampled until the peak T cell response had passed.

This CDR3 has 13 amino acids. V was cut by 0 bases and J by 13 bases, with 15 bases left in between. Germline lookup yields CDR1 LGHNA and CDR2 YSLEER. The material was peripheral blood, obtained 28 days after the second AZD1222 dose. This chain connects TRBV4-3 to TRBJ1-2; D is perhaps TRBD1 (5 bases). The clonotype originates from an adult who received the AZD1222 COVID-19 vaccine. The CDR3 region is CASSQESRQPGTF. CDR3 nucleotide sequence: TGCGCCAGCAGCCAAGAAAGTCGACAGCCCGGCACCTTC.